The TCR beta chain described here comes from a study of metastatic and nonmetastatic thyroid tumors. Looking at the study overall: Where malignant and benign thyroid patients were concerned, repertoires were compared across blood and tumor or nodule tissue.

From the PCR reads, TCRdb re-called clones with MiXCR. The profile shows around 53,000 clones, about 20% of them singletons. This clone turned up a few times. Antigen specificity is unknown. Points from the study as a whole: Benign nodules were reported to have significantly lower TCR beta diversity than malignant thyroid tumors, in blood and tumor.

No patient received treatment before thyroid surgery. In germline, CDR1 is KGHDR, CDR2 SFDVKD. The V gene lost 3 bases and the J gene lost 3 bases, with 14 bases spanning the gap. The CDR3 is made up of 16 amino acids. The chain carries TRBV24-1 and TRBJ2-1; D might be TRBD1 (6 bases). Specimen: blood. This sequence originates from a female donor with papillary thyroid cancer or a benign thyroid nodule (not recorded which). Some clones in this sample may be carry-over from other donors' samples. The CDR3 here is CATSDINPGHYNEQFF. The DNA of the CDR3 is TGTGCCACCAGTGATATTAATCCGGGACACTACAATGAGCAGTTCTTC.